In this sample, the clone carrying this TCR beta chain turned up many times. The data were taken from a study of T cells in Graves' hyperthyroidism and ophthalmopathy. RNA transcripts yielded amplified TCR beta CDR3 regions. The HTBI primer set served for first-round RT-PCR of the TCR CDR3. TCRdb used MiXCR to reprocess the multiplex PCR reads, holding one entry per CDR3 protein. The table has 400,000 to 550,000 distinct CDR3 sequences, approximately 15% seen once. V gave up 0 bases and J gave up 8 bases, with 13 bases separating them. Germline V gene sequence: CDR1 LNHNV, CDR2 YYDKDF (reference sequence). The CDR3 consists of 14 residues.

The TCR sequence derives from a woman between 18 and 29 years old with Graves' hyperthyroidism. Sequencing used blood. The chain couples TRBV15 to TRBJ1-2; possibly TRBD1 for D (5 bases). The CDR3 spells CATSRDYERGGYTF. The CDR3 DNA sequence: TGTGCCACCAGCAGAGATTACGAGAGGGGAGGCTACACCTTC.